This T cell receptor (beta chain) is drawn from a study of blood T cell repertoires in COVID-19. Sequenced by immunoSEQ multiplex PCR; TCRdb stores in-frame clones only, minus some. The repertoire holds 180,000 or so clones, approximately 86% seen once, with roughly 8% in the top ten. Trimming took 5 bases from V and 0 from J, leaving 7 bases between them. The CDR3 extends over 14 amino acids. Germline V gives CDR1 LNHDA, CDR2 SQIVND (reference sequence). This clone was seen just once. The chain links TRBV19 to TRBJ2-2; perhaps TRBD2 as D (6 bases). The sequencing sample was made of peripheral blood. The sequence was collected from a man aged 55 to 69 with acute or convalescent COVID-19. The CDR3 DNA follows: TGTGCCAGTAGTCGCGGGGCGAACACCGGGGAGCTGTTTTTT. Translating it yields CASSRGANTGELFF.